One and the same sample provided the 32 T cell receptor beta chains below, sequenced in a study of cytomegalovirus exposure and HLA in healthy donors. It was with 60 Vbeta and 13 Jbeta primers that the PCR ran. Libraries were prepared by immunoSEQ multiplex PCR; TCRdb keeps only in-frame clonotypes and omits some of them. This repertoire shows 150,000 to 200,000 clones, 80% to 90% found once; its top ten account for about 1.9%. Sequencing input: PBMCs. Receptors were obtained from a woman between 18 and 29 years old in good health and CMV-seronegative.

This clone has only a few counts. This chain connects TRBV10-3 to TRBJ1-2, with D possibly matching TRBD1 (5 bases). V lost 6 bases to trimming and J lost 4 bases, with 12 bases between them. CDR1 and CDR2 from the germline V gene are ENHRY and SYGVKD. This CDR3 contains 13 residues. The CDR3 reads CAIRASDSYGYTF. The DNA for the CDR3 is TGTGCCATCAGAGCGTCCGACAGCTATGGCTACACCTTC.

Comment on this clone: Other DNA sequences in this specimen translate into the identical CDR3. J is TRBJ2-7 and V is TRBV28; D perhaps matches TRBD2 (5 bases). V lost 3 bases, J lost 4 bases, and 10 bases lay in between. This CDR3 contains 13 residues. Germline CDR1 MDHEN, CDR2 SYDVKM. The CDR3 region has the DNA TGTGCCAGCAGTTTGCGGACTCCATACGAGCAGTACTTC. Residues: CASSLRTPYEQYF.

The chain links TRBV4-1 to TRBJ1-2, with 7 bases identical to TRBD1. V trimming: 1 base; J trimming: 6 bases; junction bases outside the gene matches: 11. Germline V lookup: CDR1 MGHRA, CDR2 YSYEKL. This CDR3 is built from 16 residues. The CDR3 reads CASSQVGRGVKNGYTF. Here the CDR3 DNA reads TGCGCCAGCAGCCAAGTAGGCAGGGGGGTAAAAAATGGCTACACCTTC.

V gene TRBV7-9 combines with J gene TRBJ2-7; 9 bases are a match to TRBD1. Germline CDR1 and CDR2: SEHNR and FQNEAQ (reference sequence). There are 13 residues in the CDR3. After removal of 6 bases from V and 7 bases from J, the junction contained 7 bases not matched to a gene. This CDR3 reads CASSSDRGWEQYF. For the CDR3, the DNA is TGTGCCAGCAGTTCGGACAGGGGATGGGAGCAGTACTTC.

The rearrangement uses TRBV7-2 and TRBJ2-1, with 7 bases lining up with TRBD2. V lost 0 bases and J lost 3; bases outside the gene matches: 2. CDR1 and CDR2 (germline): SGHTA, FQGNSA. The CDR3 covers 15 residues. The CDR3 protein is CASSLASGVYNEQFF. The CDR3 region has the DNA TGTGCCAGCAGCTTAGCCAGCGGGGTCTACAATGAGCAGTTCTTC.

The CDR3 DNA reads TGTGCCAGCAGCTTAACACAGGTCCACGAGCAGTACTTC. This sequence encodes CASSLTQVHEQYF. The V call is TRBV7-3, the J call TRBJ2-7, with a weak D call TRBD1 (5 bases). Germline V gene sequence: CDR1 SGHTA, CDR2 FQGTGA. The V gene lost 0 bases and the J gene lost 5 bases, with 8 bases spanning the gap. This CDR3 contains 13 residues.

As regards this clone: One end of the junction varies from germline; a read error may be responsible. This chain's CDR3 is CASSFARGHEQYF. For the CDR3, the DNA is TGTGCTAGCAGCTTCGCCAGGGGCCACGAGCAGTACTTC. The chain employs TRBV7-7 and TRBJ2-7; tentative D call: TRBD1 (6 bases). Germline CDR1 is SSHAT and CDR2 is FNYEAQ (reference sequence). This CDR3 has 13 amino acids.

The V call is TRBV10-3, the J call TRBJ2-7, with D possibly TRBD1 on 6 matching bases. Germline-derived CDR1 and CDR2 are ENHRY and SYGVKD. This CDR3 is 17 amino acids long. V gave up 3 bases and J gave up 5 bases, with 23 bases separating them. In nucleotides, the CDR3 is TGTGCCATCAGTGACCCCACGGGGCAGGGGCGTCTCCACGAGCAGTACTTC. Its translation is CAISDPTGQGRLHEQYF.

This clone has a handful of counts. The chain uses TRBV6-5 and TRBJ2-7, with a tentative D call TRBD1 (5 bases). V was clipped by 0 bases and J by 1 base, with 10 bases between them. There are 15 residues in the CDR3. The V gene's germline CDR1 is MNHEY and CDR2 SVGAGI. The DNA for the CDR3 is TGTGCCAGCAGTTACTCTTTCGGACAATCCTACGAGCAGTACTTC. This sequence encodes CASSYSFGQSYEQYF.

CDR3 DNA sequence: TGTGCCAGCAGCTGGGAGCGGGGGTCTTCATACGAGCAGTACTTC. Protein: CASSWERGSSYEQYF. This chain uses TRBV4-2 with TRBJ2-7, with 8 bases aligning to TRBD2. V gave up 5 bases and J gave up 4 bases; unmatched junction bases: 10. This CDR3 has 15 amino acids. Germline CDR1 LGHNA, CDR2 YNFKEQ.

The chain carries TRBV19 and TRBJ2-1, with 8 bases matching TRBD2. Germline V gene data show CDR1 as LNHDA and CDR2 as SQIVND (reference sequence). The CDR3 totals 17 residues. V shed 2 bases, J shed 4 bases, and the junction held 10 bases outside the gene matches. CDR3 sequence: CASSIKGLAWVYNEQFF. The CDR3 DNA reads TGTGCCAGTAGTATAAAAGGACTAGCTTGGGTGTACAATGAGCAGTTCTTC. The whole variable domain, remainder taken from reference TRBV19 and TRBJ2-1, is DGGITQSPKYLFRKEGQNVTLSCEQNLNHDAMYWYRQDPGQGLRLIYYSQIVNDFQKGDIAEGYSVSREKKESFPLTVTSAQKNPTAFYLCASSIKGLAWVYNEQFFGPGTRLTVL.

As to this clone: At one end the junction does not follow the germline gene, possibly because of a read error. This sequence joins TRBV4-2 and TRBJ1-2; D gene uncertain. Germline assignment: CDR1 LGHNA and CDR2 YNFKEQ. This CDR3 has 14 amino acids. In DNA, the CDR3 is TGTGCCAGCAGCCCAGTACTGGCGGCGGCTGGCCACACCTTC. It specifies CASSPVLAAAGHTF.

The V gene is TRBV6-6, the J gene TRBJ2-7; 10 bases match TRBD1. V gave up 4 bases and J gave up 4 bases; unmatched junction bases: 7. In germline, CDR1 is MNHNY, CDR2 SVGAGI (reference sequence). CDR3 length equals 15 residues. The CDR3 bases are TGTGCCAGCAGTTCCCCCGGGACAGGGGCGTACGAGCAGTACTTC. Translation: CASSSPGTGAYEQYF.

This clone appeared a single time. DNA of the CDR3: TGTGCCAGCAGCCATCAGGACAGCAATGGCTACACCTTC. Translating it yields CASSHQDSNGYTF. This chain connects TRBV7-9 to TRBJ1-2; weak D call: TRBD1 (6 bases). Germline values: CDR1 SEHNR, CDR2 FQNEAQ (reference sequence). Trimming cost V 5 bases and J 6 bases, with 13 bases left between them. The CDR3 length is 13 residues.

The genes are TRBV7-9 and TRBJ1-2; tentative D call: TRBD1 (6 bases). Looked up from germline, CDR1 is SEHNR and CDR2 is FQNEAQ (reference sequence). Trimming removed 4 bases at V and 5 bases at J, with 20 bases between. The CDR3 extends over 16 amino acids. The chain's CDR3 is CASSSRTGTHMYGYTF. The CDR3 nucleotides are TGTGCCAGCAGCTCGAGAACCGGGACACATATGTATGGCTACACCTTC. The full variable domain, rest sourced from reference TRBV7-9 and TRBJ1-2, is DTGVSQNPRHKITKRGQNVTFRCDPISEHNRLYWYRQTLGQGPEFLTYFQNEAQLEKSRLLSDRFSAERPKGSFSTLEIQRTEQGDSAMYLCASSSRTGTHMYGYTFGSGTRLTVV.

This clone was recorded only once. The V gene is TRBV7-9, the J gene TRBJ2-6; no clear D gene. V lost 0 bases to trimming and J lost 0 bases, with 6 bases between them. The CDR3 totals 16 residues. The V gene's germline CDR1 is SEHNR and CDR2 FQNEAQ (reference sequence). This CDR3 is CASSLALSSGANVLTF. CDR3 DNA: TGTGCCAGCAGCTTAGCGCTCAGCTCTGGGGCCAACGTCCTGACTTTC. Full variable domain (outside the CDR3, taken from reference TRBV7-9 and TRBJ2-6): DTGVSQNPRHKITKRGQNVTFRCDPISEHNRLYWYRQTLGQGPEFLTYFQNEAQLEKSRLLSDRFSAERPKGSFSTLEIQRTEQGDSAMYLCASSLALSSGANVLTFGAGSRLTVL.

The chain links TRBV27 to TRBJ2-7; D not resolved. The CDR3 has 13 amino acids. Germline V CDR1 and CDR2: MNHEY, SMNVEV (reference sequence). Between the trimmed V and J ends, which lost 1 base and 3 bases, there was a span of 7 bases. Here the CDR3 DNA reads TGTGCCAGCAGTTTATTCCCCCTCTACGAGCAGTACTTC. It yields the protein CASSLFPLYEQYF.

This chain joins TRBV6-5 and TRBJ2-5; D ambiguous. Germline loops: CDR1 MNHEY, CDR2 SVGAGI. V lost 0 bases, J lost 4 bases, and 3 bases lay in between. The CDR3 runs 12 residues. Here the CDR3 DNA reads TGTGCCAGCAGTTACTCCCGAGAGACCCAGTACTTC. Protein: CASSYSRETQYF.

This rearrangement joins TRBV7-3 to TRBJ2-1; weak D call: TRBD2 (5 bases). CDR1 SGHTA and CDR2 FQGTGA come from the germline V gene. CDR3 length: 17 residues. Trimming took 2 bases from V and 0 from J, leaving 14 bases between them. CDR3 sequence (DNA): TGTGCCAGCAGCTTATCCGGCGGGTCGAGCTCCTACAATGAGCAGTTCTTC. Amino acids: CASSLSGGSSSYNEQFF.

This rearrangement joins TRBV7-3 to TRBJ2-5, with 9 bases matching TRBD2. Looked up from germline, CDR1 is SGHTA and CDR2 is FQGTGA. J gave up 2 bases and V 1 base, and 5 bases lay outside the gene matches. CDR3 size: 16 residues. This CDR3 is CASSLRASGIQETQYF. CDR3 bases: TGTGCCAGCAGCTTAAGGGCTAGCGGGATTCAAGAGACCCAGTACTTC.

This clone was seen only once. This chain connects TRBV5-1 to TRBJ2-3; TRBD2 matches 10 bases. Germline-derived CDR1 and CDR2 are SGHRS and YFSETQ. J gave up 4 bases and V 0 bases, and 5 bases lay outside the gene matches. CDR3 length equals 16 residues. For the CDR3, the DNA is TGCGCCAGCAGCTTGGTGGTAGCGGGGGGTCCAGATACGCAGTATTTT. Its translation: CASSLVVAGGPDTQYF.

This clone has just a few counts. The chain employs TRBV25-1 and TRBJ2-1; 10 bases agree with TRBD2. Germline V gives CDR1 MGHDK, CDR2 SYGVNS. The CDR3 covers 16 residues. J was trimmed by 8 bases and V by 7 bases; bases with no gene match: 14. The CDR3 is CASTRPRLAGADEQFF. CDR3 nucleotides: TGTGCCAGCACCCGACCCCGTCTAGCGGGAGCGGATGAGCAGTTCTTC.

The chain has TRBV13 and TRBJ2-7, with 11 bases lining up with TRBD1. V shed 1 base and J 3 bases; nucleotides not matched to a gene: 17. This CDR3 has 20 amino acids. From germline, CDR1 is PRHDT and CDR2 FYEKMQ (reference sequence). CDR3 region: CASSLVRRMDRGLANYEQYF. For the CDR3, the DNA is TGTGCCAGCAGCTTAGTGAGGAGGATGGACAGGGGGCTAGCAAACTACGAGCAGTACTTC.

This chain links TRBV10-1 with TRBJ2-2; D perhaps matches TRBD1 (6 bases). The CDR3 length is 15 residues. Germline CDR1 and CDR2: WNHNN and SYGVQD (reference sequence). Trimming took off 1 base at V and 4 bases at J, with 10 bases between the two ends. CDR3 nucleotides: TGCGCCAGCAGTGAGTTTCGGACAGTCACCGGGGAGCTGTTTTTT. Its protein product is CASSEFRTVTGELFF.

The chain carries TRBV7-9 and TRBJ2-3, with D possibly matching TRBD1 (6 bases). The germline V gene has CDR1 SEHNR and CDR2 FQNEAQ (reference sequence). V shed 3 bases and J shed 3 bases, with 7 bases lying between them. The CDR3 is 13 residues long. This chain's CDR3 is CASSFTGTDTQYF. CDR3 bases: TGTGCCAGCAGCTTTACAGGGACAGATACGCAGTATTTT.

The chain links TRBV2 to TRBJ1-2; D may be TRBD1 (6 bases). This CDR3 spans 14 amino acids. V shed 1 base and J shed 2 bases, with 8 bases lying between them. The germline gives CDR1 SNHLY, CDR2 FYNNEI. CDR3 sequence reads: CASSEEQGNYGYTF. The CDR3, as DNA: TGTGCCAGCAGTGAAGAGCAGGGGAACTATGGCTACACCTTC.

The chain employs TRBV15 and TRBJ2-1, with TRBD2 matching over 7 bases. This CDR3 contains 19 residues. The V segment lost 4 bases and the J segment 5 bases; nucleotides outside the gene matches: 20. Germline V CDR1 and CDR2: LNHNV, YYDKDF (reference sequence). As DNA, the CDR3 is TGTGCCACCAGCAAACCTGCGCTTATCGATGGGGGACTAAACAATGAGCAGTTCTTC. This codes for CATSKPALIDGGLNNEQFF.

This CDR3 is CASSVQDFYEQYF. The CDR3 DNA sequence: TGTGCCAGCAGCGTACAGGATTTCTACGAGCAGTACTTC. This chain uses TRBV9 with TRBJ2-7; D gene unclear. This CDR3 has 13 amino acids. Trimming stripped 1 base from V and 3 bases from J, with 8 bases between. Germline CDR1 SGDLS, CDR2 YYNGEE.

This clone was picked up one time. The V gene is TRBV10-3, the J gene TRBJ2-7; 12 positions agree with TRBD2. Germline trimming cut 3 bases from V and 5 bases from J; bases unmatched to any gene: 2. Per the germline V gene, CDR1 is ENHRY and CDR2 is SYGVKD. The CDR3 loop spans 14 amino acids. Written as DNA, the CDR3 is TGTGCCATCAGTGAACTAGCGGGAGGCGACGAGCAGTACTTC. Protein: CAISELAGGDEQYF.

J is TRBJ1-2 and V is TRBV28; D unresolved. V gave up 6 bases and J gave up 5 bases, with 19 bases separating them. CDR3 length: 15 residues. Germline V gene lookup returns CDR1 MDHEN and CDR2 SYDVKM. The CDR3 loop is CASSSPRVSPYGYTF. Here the CDR3 DNA reads TGTGCCAGCAGCTCCCCGAGGGTCTCACCGTATGGCTACACCTTC.

The rearrangement joins TRBV5-1 to TRBJ1-1; D possibly corresponds to TRBD1 (5 bases). Per germline, CDR1 SGHRS and CDR2 YFSETQ. CDR3 length equals 13 residues. V lost 0 bases to trimming and J lost 4 bases, with 7 bases between them. CDR3 residues: CASSLEGRTEAFF. The CDR3 DNA sequence: TGCGCCAGCAGCTTGGAGGGGCGCACTGAAGCTTTCTTT.

The CDR3 is CASSPQGAGNTIYF. CDR3 coding DNA: TGTGCCAGCTCACCACAAGGAGCTGGAAACACCATATATTTT. The chain joins TRBV18 to TRBJ1-3; D ambiguous. V lost 1 base and J 2 bases, leaving 6 bases between the germline ends. The CDR3 contains 14 residues. Germline V gene lookup returns CDR1 KGHSH and CDR2 LQKENI.